The clone carrying this T cell receptor beta chain was counted between two and nine times. What it binds is unknown. CDR1 and CDR2 from the germline V gene are GTSNPN and SVGIG (reference sequence). The V end was cut by 1 base, the J end by 1 base, with 8 bases between. This CDR3 spans 14 amino acids. This sample was included in a study of cytomegalovirus exposure and HLA in healthy donors. Notes on the study in general: From TCR beta sequences, most subjects' HLA-A and HLA-B alleles were reportedly predicted accurately. Later, TCR association rates were found to vary by HLA locus, highest for DRB1 and lowest for HLA-C.

Primers for the PCR totalled 60 Vbeta and 13 Jbeta. Using immunoSEQ multiplex PCR, the repertoire was profiled, and TCRdb retains in-frame clones only, with some absent. The sample contains about 220,000 clones, about 75% of which appear only once. V usage is TRBV30 and J usage is TRBJ1-5; D unclear. Material: PBMCs. This clonotype was obtained from a male donor in good health and CMV-seronegative. The CDR3 DNA reads as TGTGCCTGGAGTGGCTCGGGAAGCAATCAGCCCCAGCATTTT. Residues: CAWSGSGSNQPQHF.